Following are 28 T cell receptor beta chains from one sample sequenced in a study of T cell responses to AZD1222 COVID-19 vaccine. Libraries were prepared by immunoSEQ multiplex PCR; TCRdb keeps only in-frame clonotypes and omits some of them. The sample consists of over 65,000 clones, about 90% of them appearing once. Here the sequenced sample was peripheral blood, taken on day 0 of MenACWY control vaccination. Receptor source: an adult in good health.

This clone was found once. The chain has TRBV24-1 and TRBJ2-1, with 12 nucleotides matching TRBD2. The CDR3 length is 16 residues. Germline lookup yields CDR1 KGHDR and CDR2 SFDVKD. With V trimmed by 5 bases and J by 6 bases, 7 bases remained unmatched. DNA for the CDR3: TGTGCCACCAGTGGCCAACTAGCGGGGGGCCCCAATGAGCAGTTCTTC. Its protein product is CATSGQLAGGPNEQFF.

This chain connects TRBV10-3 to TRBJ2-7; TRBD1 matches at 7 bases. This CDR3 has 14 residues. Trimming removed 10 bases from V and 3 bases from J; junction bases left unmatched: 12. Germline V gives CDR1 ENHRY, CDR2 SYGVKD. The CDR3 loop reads CATSDGTAIYEQYF. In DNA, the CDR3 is TGTGCCACCTCGGATGGGACAGCTATCTACGAGCAGTACTTC.

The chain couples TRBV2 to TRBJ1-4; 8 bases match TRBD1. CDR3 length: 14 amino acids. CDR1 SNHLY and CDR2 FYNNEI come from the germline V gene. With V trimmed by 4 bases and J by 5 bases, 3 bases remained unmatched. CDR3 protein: CASSAGTGNEKLFF. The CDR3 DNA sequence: TGTGCCAGCAGTGCTGGGACAGGAAATGAAAAACTGTTTTTT.

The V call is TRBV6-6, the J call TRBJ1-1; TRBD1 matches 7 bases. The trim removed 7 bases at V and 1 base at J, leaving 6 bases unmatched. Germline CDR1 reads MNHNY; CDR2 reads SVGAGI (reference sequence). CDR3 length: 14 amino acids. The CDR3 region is CASTLRQGNTEAFF. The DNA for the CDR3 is TGTGCCAGCACCCTTAGACAGGGGAACACTGAAGCTTTCTTT.

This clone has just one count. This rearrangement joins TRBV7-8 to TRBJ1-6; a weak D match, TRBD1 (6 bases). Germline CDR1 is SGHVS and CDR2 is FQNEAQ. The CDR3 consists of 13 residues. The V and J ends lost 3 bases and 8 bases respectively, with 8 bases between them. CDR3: CASSFQGHSPLHF. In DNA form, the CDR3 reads TGTGCCAGCAGCTTCCAGGGGCATTCACCCCTCCACTTT.

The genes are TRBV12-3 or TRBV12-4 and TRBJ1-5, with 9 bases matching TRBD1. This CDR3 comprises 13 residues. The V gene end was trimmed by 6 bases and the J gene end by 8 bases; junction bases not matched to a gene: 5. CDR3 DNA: TGTGCCAGCAGCCCGGACAGGGGAGAGCCCCAGCATTTT. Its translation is CASSPDRGEPQHF.

CDR3 sequence reads: CASSLGTSGLQETQYF. CDR3 DNA sequence: TGTGCCAGTAGTCTAGGGACTAGCGGGCTCCAAGAGACCCAGTACTTC. The chain couples TRBV19 to TRBJ2-5; 12 nucleotides align to TRBD2. With V trimmed by 5 bases and J by 1 base, 5 bases remained unmatched. The germline V gene encodes CDR1 LNHDA and CDR2 SQIVND (reference sequence). CDR3 length: 16 amino acids.

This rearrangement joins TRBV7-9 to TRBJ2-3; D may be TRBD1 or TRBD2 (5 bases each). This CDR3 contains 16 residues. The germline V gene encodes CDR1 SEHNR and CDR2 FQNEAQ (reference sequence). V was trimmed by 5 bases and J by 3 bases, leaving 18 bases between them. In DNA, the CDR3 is TGTGCCAGCAGCCTTTCCGGGGCCACCGGGACAGATACGCAGTATTTT. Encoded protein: CASSLSGATGTDTQYF.

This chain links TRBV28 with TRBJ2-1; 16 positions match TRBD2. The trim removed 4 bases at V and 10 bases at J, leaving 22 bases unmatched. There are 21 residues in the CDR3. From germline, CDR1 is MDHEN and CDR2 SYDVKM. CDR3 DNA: TGTGCCAGCAGTTATTTCGGCGGGGCGGGACTAGCGGGAGGGCCAGGCGGAGAGCAGTTCTTC. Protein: CASSYFGGAGLAGGPGGEQFF.

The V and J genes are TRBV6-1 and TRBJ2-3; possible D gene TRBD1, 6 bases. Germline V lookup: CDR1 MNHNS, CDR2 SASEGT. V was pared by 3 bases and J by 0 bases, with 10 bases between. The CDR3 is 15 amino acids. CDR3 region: CASSERGSSTDTQYF. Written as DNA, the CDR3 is TGTGCCAGCAGTGAGAGGGGGTCTAGCACAGATACGCAGTATTTT.

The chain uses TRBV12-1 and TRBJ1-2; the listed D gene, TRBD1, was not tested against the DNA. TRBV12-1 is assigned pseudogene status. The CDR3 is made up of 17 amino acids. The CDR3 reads CASSSTPERDRGYGYTF. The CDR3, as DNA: TGTGCCAGCAGCTCAACTCCCGAACGGGACAGGGGGTATGGCTACACCTTC.

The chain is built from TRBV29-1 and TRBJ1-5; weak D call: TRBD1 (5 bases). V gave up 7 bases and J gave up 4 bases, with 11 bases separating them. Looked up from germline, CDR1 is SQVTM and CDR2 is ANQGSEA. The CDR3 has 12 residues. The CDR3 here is CSASGGNQPQHF. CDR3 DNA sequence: TGCAGCGCCTCGGGGGGGAATCAGCCCCAGCATTTT.

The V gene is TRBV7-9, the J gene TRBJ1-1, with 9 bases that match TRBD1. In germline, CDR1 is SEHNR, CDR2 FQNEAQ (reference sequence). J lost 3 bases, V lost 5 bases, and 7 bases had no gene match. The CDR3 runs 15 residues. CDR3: CASSITGGVDTEAFF. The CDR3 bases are TGTGCCAGCAGCATTACAGGGGGCGTGGACACTGAAGCTTTCTTT.

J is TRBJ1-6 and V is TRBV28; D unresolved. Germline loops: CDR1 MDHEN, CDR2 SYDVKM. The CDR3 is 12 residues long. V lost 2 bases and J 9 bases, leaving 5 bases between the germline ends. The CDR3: CASSLKSSPLHF. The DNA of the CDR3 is TGTGCCAGCAGTTTAAAGTCTTCACCCCTCCACTTT.

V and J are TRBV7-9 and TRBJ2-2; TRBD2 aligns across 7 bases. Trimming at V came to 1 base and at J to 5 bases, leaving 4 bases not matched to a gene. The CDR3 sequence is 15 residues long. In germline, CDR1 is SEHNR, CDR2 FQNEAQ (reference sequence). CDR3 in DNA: TGTGCCAGCAGCTTAGATTCGGGGGGAACCGGGGAGCTGTTTTTT. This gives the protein CASSLDSGGTGELFF.

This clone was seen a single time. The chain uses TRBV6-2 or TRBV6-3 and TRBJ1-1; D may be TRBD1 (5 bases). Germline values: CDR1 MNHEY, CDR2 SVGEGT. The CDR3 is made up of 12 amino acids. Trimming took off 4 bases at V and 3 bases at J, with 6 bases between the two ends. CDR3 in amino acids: CASSSTDTEAFF. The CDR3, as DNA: TGTGCCAGCAGTTCGACAGACACTGAAGCTTTCTTT.

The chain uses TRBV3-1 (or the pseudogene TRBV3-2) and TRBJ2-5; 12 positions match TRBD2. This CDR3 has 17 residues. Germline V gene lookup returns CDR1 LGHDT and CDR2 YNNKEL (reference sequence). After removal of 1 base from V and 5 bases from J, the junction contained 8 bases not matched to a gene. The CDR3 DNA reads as TGTGCCAGCAGCCAAGCCCTAGCGGGAGGGGGGCACGAGACCCAGTACTTC. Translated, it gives CASSQALAGGGHETQYF.

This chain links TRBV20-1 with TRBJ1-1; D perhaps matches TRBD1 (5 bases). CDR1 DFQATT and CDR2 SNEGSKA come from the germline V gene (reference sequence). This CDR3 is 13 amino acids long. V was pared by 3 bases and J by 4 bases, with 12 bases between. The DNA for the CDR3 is TGCAGTGCTAGTTACGGGGGAAGCACTGAAGCTTTCTTT. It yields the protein CSASYGGSTEAFF.

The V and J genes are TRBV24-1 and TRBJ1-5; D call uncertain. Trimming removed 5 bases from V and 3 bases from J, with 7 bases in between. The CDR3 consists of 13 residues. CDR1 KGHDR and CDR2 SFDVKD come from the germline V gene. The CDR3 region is CATSGVNNQPQHF. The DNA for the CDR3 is TGTGCCACCAGTGGAGTGAACAATCAGCCCCAGCATTTT.

The CDR3 coding sequence is TGTGCCAGCAGCTCCTGGACAGGAGTTAGCACAGATACGCAGTATTTT. This gives the protein CASSSWTGVSTDTQYF. This chain links TRBV5-4 with TRBJ2-3, with 7 bases that match TRBD1. The CDR3 is made up of 16 amino acids. Germline lookup yields CDR1 SGHNT and CDR2 YYREEE (reference sequence). Germline trimming cut 3 bases from V and 0 bases from J; bases unmatched to any gene: 7.

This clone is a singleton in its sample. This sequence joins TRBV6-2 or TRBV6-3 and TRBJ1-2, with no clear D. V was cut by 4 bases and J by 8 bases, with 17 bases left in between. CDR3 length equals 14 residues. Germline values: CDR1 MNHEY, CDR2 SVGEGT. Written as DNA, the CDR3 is TGTGCCAGCAGTTCGCTGTCTGTAGGGTCGGGCTACACCTTC. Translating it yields CASSSLSVGSGYTF.

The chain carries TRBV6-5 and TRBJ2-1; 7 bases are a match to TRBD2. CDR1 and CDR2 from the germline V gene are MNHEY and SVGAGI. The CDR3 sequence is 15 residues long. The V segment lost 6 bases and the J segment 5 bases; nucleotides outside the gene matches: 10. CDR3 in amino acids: CASRGSERGHNEQFF. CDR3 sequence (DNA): TGTGCCAGCAGGGGTTCGGAGCGGGGTCACAATGAGCAGTTCTTC.

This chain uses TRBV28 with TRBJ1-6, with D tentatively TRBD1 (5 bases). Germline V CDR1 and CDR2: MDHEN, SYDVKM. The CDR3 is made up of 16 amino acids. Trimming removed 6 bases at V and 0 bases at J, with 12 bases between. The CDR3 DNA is TGTGCCAGCAGCGGGCCTGACAGCTCCTATAATTCACCCCTCCACTTT. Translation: CASSGPDSSYNSPLHF.

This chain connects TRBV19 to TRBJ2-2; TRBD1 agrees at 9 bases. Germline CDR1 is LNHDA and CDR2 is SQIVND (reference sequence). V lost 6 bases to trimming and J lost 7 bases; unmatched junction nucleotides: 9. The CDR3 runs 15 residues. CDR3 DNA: TGTGCCAGTAGCCGGACAGGGGCCAAGGGCGGGGAGCTGTTTTTT. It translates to CASSRTGAKGGELFF.

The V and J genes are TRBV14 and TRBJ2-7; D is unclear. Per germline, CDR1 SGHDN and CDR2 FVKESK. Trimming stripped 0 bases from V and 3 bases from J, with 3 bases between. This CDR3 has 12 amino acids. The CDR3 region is CASSQDHYEQYF. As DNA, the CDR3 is TGTGCCAGCAGCCAAGATCACTACGAGCAGTACTTC.

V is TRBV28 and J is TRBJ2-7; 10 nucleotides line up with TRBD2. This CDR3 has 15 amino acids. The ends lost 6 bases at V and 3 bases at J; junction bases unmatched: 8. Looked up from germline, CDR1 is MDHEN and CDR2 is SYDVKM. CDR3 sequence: CASSSSGSTLYEQYF. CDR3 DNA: TGTGCCAGCAGCTCTAGCGGGAGCACCCTCTACGAGCAGTACTTC.

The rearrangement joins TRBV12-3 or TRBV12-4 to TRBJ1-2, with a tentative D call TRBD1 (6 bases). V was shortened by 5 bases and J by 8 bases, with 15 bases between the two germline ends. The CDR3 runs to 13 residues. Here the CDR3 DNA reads TGTGCCAGCAGTAGTAGACAGGCCCCGGGCTACACCTTC. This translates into CASSSRQAPGYTF.

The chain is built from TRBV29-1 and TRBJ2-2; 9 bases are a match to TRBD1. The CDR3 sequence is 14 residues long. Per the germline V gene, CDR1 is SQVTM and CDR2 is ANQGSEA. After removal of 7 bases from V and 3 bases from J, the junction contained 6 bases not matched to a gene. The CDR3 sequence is CSADGTGHTGELFF. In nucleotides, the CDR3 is TGCAGCGCCGACGGGACAGGGCACACCGGGGAGCTGTTTTTT.